This TCR beta chain was observed in a study of CD8 T cells in Susac syndrome. After extraction with the RNeasy kit, roughly 0.45 to 1 ug of the RNA was reverse transcribed using random hexamers. From the immunoSEQ multiplex PCR reads, TCRdb called clonotypes with MiXCR, one entry per CDR3 protein. Here the sample spans approximately 200,000 distinct CDR3 sequences, 95% being singletons. This receptor was obtained from a human donor with multiple sclerosis. Material for sequencing was CD4+ T cells from PBMCs.

This CDR3 reads CAWRDSRRTEAFF. The CDR3 bases are TGTGCCTGGAGGGACAGTAGGAGGACTGAAGCTTTCTTT. V usage is TRBV30 and J usage is TRBJ1-1; D is possibly TRBD1 (6 bases). The V gene lost 3 bases and the J gene lost 5 bases, with 13 bases spanning the gap. This CDR3 has 13 amino acids. Germline values: CDR1 GTSNPN, CDR2 SVGIG (reference sequence).